The 6 T cell receptor beta chains below were found in one sample sequenced in a study of cytomegalovirus exposure and HLA in healthy donors. PCR used 60 Vbeta primers and 13 Jbeta primers. Using immunoSEQ multiplex PCR, the repertoire was profiled, and TCRdb retains in-frame clones only, with some absent. The sample includes roughly 150,000 clones, about 82% seen only once; the top ten take approximately 4.3%. Sequenced input: PBMCs. Receptors were obtained from a man aged 30 to 45 in good health.

The rearrangement joins TRBV5-1 to TRBJ2-2, with 12 bases that match TRBD2. This CDR3 region has 19 residues. Germline CDR1 is SGHRS and CDR2 is YFSETQ. V trimming: 4 bases; J trimming: 7 bases; junction bases outside the gene matches: 17. CDR3 DNA: TGCGCCAGCAGCAAAACGACTAGCGGGAGTCTTGGGCAGGGCGGGGAGCTGTTTTTT. The encoded protein is CASSKTTSGSLGQGGELFF.

This chain uses TRBV18 with TRBJ2-7, with 8 bases lining up with TRBD1. Germline-derived CDR1 and CDR2 are KGHSH and LQKENI. The CDR3 has 15 amino acids. Trimming at V came to 3 bases and at J to 2 bases, leaving 6 bases not matched to a gene. The CDR3 region is CASSPDRVGTYEQYF. The CDR3 DNA is TGTGCCAGCTCACCGGACAGGGTAGGGACCTACGAGCAGTACTTC.

The rearrangement joins TRBV6-1 to TRBJ1-5; 7 nucleotides align to TRBD1. Trimming took 1 base from V and 0 from J; bases not matched to a gene: 6. Germline V gives CDR1 MNHNS, CDR2 SASEGT. The CDR3 is made up of 17 amino acids. CDR3 nucleotide sequence: TGTGCCAGCAGTGAAGTGGGACAGAACTATAGCAATCAGCCCCAGCATTTT. It encodes CASSEVGQNYSNQPQHF.

This sequence joins TRBV4-1 and TRBJ2-4; tentatively, D is TRBD2 (5 bases). V was trimmed by 5 bases and J by 2 bases, leaving 13 bases between them. Germline-derived CDR1 and CDR2 are MGHRA and YSYEKL. The CDR3 covers 15 residues. The CDR3 DNA reads TGCGCCAGCAGCTACAAACCGGGAACCAAAAACATTCAGTACTTC. Its translation: CASSYKPGTKNIQYF.

V usage is TRBV18 and J usage is TRBJ1-1; D is unresolved. CDR3 size: 13 residues. V lost 2 bases, J lost 5 bases, and 9 bases lay in between. CDR1 and CDR2 from the germline V gene are KGHSH and LQKENI. CDR3 region: CASSPLLETEAFF. The CDR3 nucleotides read TGTGCCAGCTCACCATTGTTAGAAACTGAAGCTTTCTTT. Variable domain in full (rest from reference TRBV18 and TRBJ1-1): NAGVMQNPRHLVRRRGQEARLRCSPMKGHSHVYWYRQLPEEGLKFMVYLQKENIIDESGMPKERFSAEFPKEGPSILRIQQVVRGDSAAYFCASSPLLETEAFFGQGTRLTVV.

The chain combines TRBV19 with TRBJ1-5; D is undetermined. This CDR3 has 15 residues. V was cut by 3 bases and J by 5 bases, with 14 bases left in between. From germline, CDR1 is LNHDA and CDR2 SQIVND (reference sequence). The CDR3 DNA is TGTGCCAGTAGTATCGCGGGCAATATGTATCAGCCCCAGCATTTT. As protein: CASSIAGNMYQPQHF.